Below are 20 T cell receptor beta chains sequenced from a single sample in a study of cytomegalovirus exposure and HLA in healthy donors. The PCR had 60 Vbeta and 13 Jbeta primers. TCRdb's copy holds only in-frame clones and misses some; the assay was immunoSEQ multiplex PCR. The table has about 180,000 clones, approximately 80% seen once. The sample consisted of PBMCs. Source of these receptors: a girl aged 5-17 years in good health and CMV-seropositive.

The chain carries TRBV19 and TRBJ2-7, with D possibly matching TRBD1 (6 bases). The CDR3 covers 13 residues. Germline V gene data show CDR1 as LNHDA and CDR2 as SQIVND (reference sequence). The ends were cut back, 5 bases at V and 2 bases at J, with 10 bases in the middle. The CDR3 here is CASSLGAPYEQYF. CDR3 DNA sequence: TGTGCCAGTAGTCTGGGGGCGCCCTACGAGCAGTACTTC.

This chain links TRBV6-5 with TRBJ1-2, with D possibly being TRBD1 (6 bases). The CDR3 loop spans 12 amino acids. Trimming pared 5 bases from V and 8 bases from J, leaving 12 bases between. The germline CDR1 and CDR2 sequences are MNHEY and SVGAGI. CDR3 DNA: TGTGCCAGCAGTGGGCAGGGGATCGGCTACACCTTC. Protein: CASSGQGIGYTF.

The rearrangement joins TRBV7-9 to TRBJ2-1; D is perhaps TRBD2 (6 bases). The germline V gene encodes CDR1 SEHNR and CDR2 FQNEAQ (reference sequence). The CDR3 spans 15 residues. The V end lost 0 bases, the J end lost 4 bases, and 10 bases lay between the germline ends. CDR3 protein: CASSLALAGYNEQFF. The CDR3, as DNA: TGTGCCAGCAGCTTAGCACTAGCCGGATACAATGAGCAGTTCTTC. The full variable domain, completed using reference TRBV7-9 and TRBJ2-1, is DTGVSQNPRHKITKRGQNVTFRCDPISEHNRLYWYRQTLGQGPEFLTYFQNEAQLEKSRLLSDRFSAERPKGSFSTLEIQRTEQGDSAMYLCASSLALAGYNEQFFGPGTRLTVL.

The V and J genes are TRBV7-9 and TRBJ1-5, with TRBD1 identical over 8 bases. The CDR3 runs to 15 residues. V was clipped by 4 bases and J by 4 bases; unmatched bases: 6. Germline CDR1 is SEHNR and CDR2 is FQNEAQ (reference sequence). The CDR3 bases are TGTGCCAGCAGCTCCGGGACAGGCTTTAATCAGCCCCAGCATTTT. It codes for CASSSGTGFNQPQHF.

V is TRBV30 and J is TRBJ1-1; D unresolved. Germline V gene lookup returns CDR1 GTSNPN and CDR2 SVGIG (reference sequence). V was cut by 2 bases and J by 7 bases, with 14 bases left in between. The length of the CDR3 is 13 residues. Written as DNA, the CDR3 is TGTGCCTGGAGTTCAACCCGGGGTTTTGAAGCTTTCTTT. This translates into CAWSSTRGFEAFF.

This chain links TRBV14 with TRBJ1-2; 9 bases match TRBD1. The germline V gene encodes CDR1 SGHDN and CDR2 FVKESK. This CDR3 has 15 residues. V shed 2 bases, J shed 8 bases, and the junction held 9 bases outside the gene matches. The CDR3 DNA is TGTGCCAGCAGCCAATTATCGGACAGGGGATGGGGCTACACCTTC. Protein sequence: CASSQLSDRGWGYTF. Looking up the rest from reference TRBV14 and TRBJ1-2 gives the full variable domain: EAGVTQFPSHSVIEKGQTVTLRCDPISGHDNLYWYRRVMGKEIKFLLHFVKESKQDESGMPNNRFLAERTGGTYSTLKVQPAELEDSGVYFCASSQLSDRGWGYTFGSGTRLTVV.

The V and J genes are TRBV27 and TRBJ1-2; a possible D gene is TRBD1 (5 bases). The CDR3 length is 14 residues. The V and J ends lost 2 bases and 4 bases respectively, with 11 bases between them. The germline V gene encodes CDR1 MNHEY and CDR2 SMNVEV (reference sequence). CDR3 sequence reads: CASSLKPGSYGYTF. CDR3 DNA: TGTGCCAGCAGTTTAAAGCCAGGGTCCTATGGCTACACCTTC.

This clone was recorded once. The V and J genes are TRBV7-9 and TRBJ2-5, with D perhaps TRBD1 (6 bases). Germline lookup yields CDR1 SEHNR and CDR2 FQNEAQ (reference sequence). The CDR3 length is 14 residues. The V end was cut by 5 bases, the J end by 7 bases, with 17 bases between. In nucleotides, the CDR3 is TGTGCCAGCAGCCCCCTTCAGGGGATGGCGACCCAGTACTTC. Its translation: CASSPLQGMATQYF.

The CDR3 protein is CASSPRDRGLTGYTF. CDR3 DNA: TGTGCCAGCAGTCCCCGGGACAGGGGACTTACTGGCTACACCTTC. The genes are TRBV6-1 and TRBJ1-2; 10 nucleotides match TRBD1. With V trimmed by 5 bases and J by 7 bases, 10 bases remained unmatched. Germline V CDR1 and CDR2: MNHNS, SASEGT. The CDR3 loop spans 15 amino acids.

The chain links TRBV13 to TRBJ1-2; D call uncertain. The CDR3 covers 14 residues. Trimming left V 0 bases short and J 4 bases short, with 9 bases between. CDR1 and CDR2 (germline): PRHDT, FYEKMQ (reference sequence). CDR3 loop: CASSLGRSSYGYTF. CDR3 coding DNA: TGTGCCAGCAGCTTAGGCCGGTCGAGCTATGGCTACACCTTC.

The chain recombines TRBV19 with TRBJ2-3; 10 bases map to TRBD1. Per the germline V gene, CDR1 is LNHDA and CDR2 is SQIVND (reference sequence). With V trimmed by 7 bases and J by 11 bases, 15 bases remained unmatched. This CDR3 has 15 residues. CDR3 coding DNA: TGTGCCAGTACCTCAGCGGGGGCGGACAGGGGGATGCAGTATTTT. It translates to CASTSAGADRGMQYF.

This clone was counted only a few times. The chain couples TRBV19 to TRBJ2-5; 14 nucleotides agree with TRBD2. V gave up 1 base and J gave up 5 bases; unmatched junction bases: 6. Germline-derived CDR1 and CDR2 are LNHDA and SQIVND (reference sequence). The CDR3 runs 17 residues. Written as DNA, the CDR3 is TGTGCCAGTAGTATAGTGGGGACTAGCGGGAGATGGGAGACCCAGTACTTC. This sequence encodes CASSIVGTSGRWETQYF.

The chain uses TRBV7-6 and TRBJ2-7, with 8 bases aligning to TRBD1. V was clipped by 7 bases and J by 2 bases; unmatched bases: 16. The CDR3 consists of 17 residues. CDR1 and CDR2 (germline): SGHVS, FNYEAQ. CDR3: CASTSFRGRTGPYEQYF. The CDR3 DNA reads TGTGCCAGCACCTCCTTTCGGGGGAGGACAGGGCCCTACGAGCAGTACTTC.

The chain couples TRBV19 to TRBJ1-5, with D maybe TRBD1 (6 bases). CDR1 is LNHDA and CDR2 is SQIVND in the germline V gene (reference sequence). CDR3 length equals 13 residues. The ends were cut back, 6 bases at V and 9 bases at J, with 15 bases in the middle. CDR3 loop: CASSGGPYLPQHF. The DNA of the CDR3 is TGTGCCAGTAGCGGGGGGCCATATCTGCCCCAGCATTTT. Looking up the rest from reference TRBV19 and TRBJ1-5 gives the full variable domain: DGGITQSPKYLFRKEGQNVTLSCEQNLNHDAMYWYRQDPGQGLRLIYYSQIVNDFQKGDIAEGYSVSREKKESFPLTVTSAQKNPTAFYLCASSGGPYLPQHFGDGTRLSIL.

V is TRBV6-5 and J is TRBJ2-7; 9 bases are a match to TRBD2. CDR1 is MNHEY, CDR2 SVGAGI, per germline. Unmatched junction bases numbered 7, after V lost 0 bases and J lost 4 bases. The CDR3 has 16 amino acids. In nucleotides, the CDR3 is TGTGCCAGCAGTTACTCGGGAGCGGGAGGTGGTTACGAGCAGTACTTC. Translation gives CASSYSGAGGGYEQYF.

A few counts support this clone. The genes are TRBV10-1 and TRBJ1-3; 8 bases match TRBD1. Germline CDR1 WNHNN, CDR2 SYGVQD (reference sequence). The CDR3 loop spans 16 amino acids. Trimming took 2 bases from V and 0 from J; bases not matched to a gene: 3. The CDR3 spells CASSEPDRVSGNTIYF. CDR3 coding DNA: TGCGCCAGCAGTGAGCCGGACAGGGTCTCTGGAAACACCATATATTTT.

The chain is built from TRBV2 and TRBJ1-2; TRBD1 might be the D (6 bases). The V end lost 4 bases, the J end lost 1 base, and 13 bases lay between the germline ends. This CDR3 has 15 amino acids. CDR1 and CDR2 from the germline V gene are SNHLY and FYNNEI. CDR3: CASSVGGGHNYGYTF. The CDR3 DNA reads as TGTGCCAGCAGTGTTGGCGGGGGGCATAACTATGGCTACACCTTC.

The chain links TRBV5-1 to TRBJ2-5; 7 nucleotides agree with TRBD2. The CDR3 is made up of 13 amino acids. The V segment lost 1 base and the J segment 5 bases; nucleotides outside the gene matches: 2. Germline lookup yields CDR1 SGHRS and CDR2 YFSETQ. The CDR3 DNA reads TGCGCCAGCAGCTTGCAGGGAGGGGAGACCCAGTACTTC. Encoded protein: CASSLQGGETQYF.

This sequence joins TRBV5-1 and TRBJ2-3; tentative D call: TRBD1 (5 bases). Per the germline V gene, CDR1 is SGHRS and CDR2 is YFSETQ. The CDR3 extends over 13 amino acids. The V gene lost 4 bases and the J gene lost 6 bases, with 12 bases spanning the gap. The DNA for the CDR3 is TGCGCCAGCAGCGATAGGGGCCTGGATACGCAGTATTTT. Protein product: CASSDRGLDTQYF. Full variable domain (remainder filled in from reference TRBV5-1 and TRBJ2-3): KAGVTQTPRYLIKTRGQQVTLSCSPISGHRSVSWYQQTPGQGLQFLFEYFSETQRNKGNFPGRFSGRQFSNSRSEMNVSTLELGDSALYLCASSDRGLDTQYFGPGTRLTVL.

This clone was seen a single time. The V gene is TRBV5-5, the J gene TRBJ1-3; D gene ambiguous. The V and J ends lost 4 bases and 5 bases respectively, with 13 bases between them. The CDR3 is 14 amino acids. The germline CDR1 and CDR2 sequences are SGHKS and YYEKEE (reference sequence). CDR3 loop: CASSVTPSRNTIYF. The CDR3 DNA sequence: TGTGCCAGCAGCGTCACCCCGAGTCGAAACACCATATATTTT.